The subject of this entry is one TCR beta chain. The antigen is unknown. Sample-barcoded 5' priming and a J-beta primer mix drove a second PCR of about 6 to 12 cycles. TCRdb re-called the 5' RACE reads with MiXCR, one entry per CDR3 protein. This sample has more than 1,400,000 distinct CDR3 sequences, with 42% found just once. Donors each provided 8 to 10 milliliters of peripheral blood. These data come from a study of blood T cells in healthy people across ages. Trimming left V 0 bases short and J 0 bases short, with 12 bases between. The germline gives CDR1 LGHDT, CDR2 YNNKEL (reference sequence). The CDR3 is 16 residues long. Notes on the study in general: Age brought a roughly linear fall in TCR beta diversity measured per million T cells. More naive CD4+ cells and higher diversity were found in long-lived than in aged donors. There was no known CMV status for donors, so expanded clonotype changes were possibly confounded.

The TCR originated in a woman in her late teens or twenties in good health. The chain combines TRBV3-1 with TRBJ2-7; D perhaps matches TRBD1 (6 bases). What was sequenced was blood. As DNA, the CDR3 is TGTGCCAGCAGCCAAGATCCAGGGGTTAGCTCCTACGAGCAGTACTTC. Amino acid sequence: CASSQDPGVSSYEQYF.